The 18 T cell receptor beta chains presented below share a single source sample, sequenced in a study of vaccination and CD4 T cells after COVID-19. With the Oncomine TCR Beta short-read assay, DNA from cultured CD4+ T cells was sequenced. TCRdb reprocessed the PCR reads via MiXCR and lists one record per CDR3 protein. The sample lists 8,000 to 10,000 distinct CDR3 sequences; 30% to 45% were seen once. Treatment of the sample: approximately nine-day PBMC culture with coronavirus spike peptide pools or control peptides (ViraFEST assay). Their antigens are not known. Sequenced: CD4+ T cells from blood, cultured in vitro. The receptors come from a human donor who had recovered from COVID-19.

For the CDR3, the DNA is TGCGCCAGCAGCCAAAGCGGGGGGGCGGGAGATGAGCAGTTCTTC. Its translation: CASSQSGGAGDEQFF. The chain combines TRBV4-3 with TRBJ2-1; 10 positions match TRBD2. V gave up 2 bases and J gave up 8 bases; unmatched junction bases: 6. Per the germline V gene, CDR1 is LGHNA and CDR2 is YSLEER. This CDR3 region has 15 residues.

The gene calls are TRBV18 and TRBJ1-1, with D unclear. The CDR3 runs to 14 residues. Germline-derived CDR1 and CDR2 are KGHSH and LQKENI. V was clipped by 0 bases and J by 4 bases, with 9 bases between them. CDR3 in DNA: TGTGCCAGCTCACCACCGGTAAGCTTCACTGAAGCTTTCTTT. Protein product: CASSPPVSFTEAFF.

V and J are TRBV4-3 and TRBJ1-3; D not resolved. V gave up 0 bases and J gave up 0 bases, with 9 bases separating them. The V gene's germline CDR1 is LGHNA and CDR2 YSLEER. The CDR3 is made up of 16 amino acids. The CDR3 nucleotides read TGCGCCAGCAGCCAAGAAAGACTCATCTCTGGAAACACCATATATTTT. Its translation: CASSQERLISGNTIYF.

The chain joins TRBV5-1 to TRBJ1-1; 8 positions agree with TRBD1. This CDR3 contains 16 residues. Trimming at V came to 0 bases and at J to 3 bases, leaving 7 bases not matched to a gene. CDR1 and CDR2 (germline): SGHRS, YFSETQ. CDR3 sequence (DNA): TGCGCCAGCAGCTTGGCCTTAGGACAGGGTTACACTGAAGCTTTCTTT. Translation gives CASSLALGQGYTEAFF.

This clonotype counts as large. The chain's CDR3 is CASSEWGSYGYTF. DNA of the CDR3: TGCGCCAGCAGTGAGTGGGGCAGCTATGGCTACACCTTC. The chain links TRBV10-1 to TRBJ1-2; weak D call: TRBD1 (5 bases). The CDR3 runs 13 residues. Germline V gives CDR1 WNHNN, CDR2 SYGVQD (reference sequence). The V gene lost 1 base and the J gene lost 4 bases, with 7 bases spanning the gap.

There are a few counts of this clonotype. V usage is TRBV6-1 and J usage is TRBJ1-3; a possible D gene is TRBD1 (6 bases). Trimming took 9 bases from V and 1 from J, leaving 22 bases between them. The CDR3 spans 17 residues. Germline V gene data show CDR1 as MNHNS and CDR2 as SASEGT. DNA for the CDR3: TGTGCCAGTTCCACCGGGGGGCAGGGTATATCTGGAAACACCATATATTTT. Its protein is CASSTGGQGISGNTIYF.

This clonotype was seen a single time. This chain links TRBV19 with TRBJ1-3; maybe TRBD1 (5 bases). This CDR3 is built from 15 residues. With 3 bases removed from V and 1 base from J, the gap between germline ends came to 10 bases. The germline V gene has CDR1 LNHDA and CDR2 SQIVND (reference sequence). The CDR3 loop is CASSMGQKSGNTIYF. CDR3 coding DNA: TGTGCCAGTAGTATGGGGCAGAAATCTGGAAACACCATATATTTT.

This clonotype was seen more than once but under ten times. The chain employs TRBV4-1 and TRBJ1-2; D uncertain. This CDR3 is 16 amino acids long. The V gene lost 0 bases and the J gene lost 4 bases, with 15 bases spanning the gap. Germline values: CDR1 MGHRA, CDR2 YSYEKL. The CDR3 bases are TGCGCCAGCAGCCAAGATGGGAGCTATGGGAGCTATGGCTACACCTTC. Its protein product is CASSQDGSYGSYGYTF.

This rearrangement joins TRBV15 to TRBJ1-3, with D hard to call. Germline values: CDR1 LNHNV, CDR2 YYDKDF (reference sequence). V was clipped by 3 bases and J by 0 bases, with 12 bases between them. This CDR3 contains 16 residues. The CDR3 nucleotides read TGTGCCACCAGCAGCCCAGGAAATCCCTCTGGAAACACCATATATTTT. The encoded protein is CATSSPGNPSGNTIYF.

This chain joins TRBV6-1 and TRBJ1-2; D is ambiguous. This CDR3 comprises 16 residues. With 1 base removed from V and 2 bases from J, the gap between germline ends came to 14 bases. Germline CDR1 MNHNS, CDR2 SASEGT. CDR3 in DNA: TGTGCCAGCAGTGAAGGGCCACCCCCGGGGAACTATGGCTACACCTTC. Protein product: CASSEGPPPGNYGYTF.

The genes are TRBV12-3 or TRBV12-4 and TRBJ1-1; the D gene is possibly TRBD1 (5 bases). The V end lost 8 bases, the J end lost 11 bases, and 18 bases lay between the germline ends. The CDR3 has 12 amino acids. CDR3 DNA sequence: TGTGCCAGCTCGCGGGGGACCCCCATGGCTTTCTTT. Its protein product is CASSRGTPMAFF.

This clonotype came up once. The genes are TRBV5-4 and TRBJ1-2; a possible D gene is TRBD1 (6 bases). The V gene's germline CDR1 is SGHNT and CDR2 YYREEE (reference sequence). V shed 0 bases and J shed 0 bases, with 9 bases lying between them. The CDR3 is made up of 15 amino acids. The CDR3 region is CASSLGGGANYGYTF. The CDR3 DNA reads TGTGCCAGCAGCTTGGGAGGGGGTGCTAACTATGGCTACACCTTC.

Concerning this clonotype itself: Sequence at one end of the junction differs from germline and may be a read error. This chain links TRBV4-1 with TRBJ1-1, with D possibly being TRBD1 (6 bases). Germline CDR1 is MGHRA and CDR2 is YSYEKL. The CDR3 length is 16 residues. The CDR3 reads CASSQDPGAWGARPSF. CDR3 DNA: TGCGCCAGCAGCCAAGATCCGGGGGCGTGGGGGGCCAGACCCAGTTTT.

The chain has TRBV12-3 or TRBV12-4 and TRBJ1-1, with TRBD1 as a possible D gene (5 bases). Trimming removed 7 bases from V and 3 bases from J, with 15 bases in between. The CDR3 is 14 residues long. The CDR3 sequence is CASIESAGHTEAFF. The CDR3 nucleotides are TGTGCCAGCATTGAGTCTGCAGGGCACACTGAAGCTTTCTTT.

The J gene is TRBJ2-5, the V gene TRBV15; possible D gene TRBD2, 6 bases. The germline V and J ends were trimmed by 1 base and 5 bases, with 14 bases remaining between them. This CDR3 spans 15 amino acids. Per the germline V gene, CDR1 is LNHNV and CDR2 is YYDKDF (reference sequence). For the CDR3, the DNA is TGTGCCACCAGCAGAGGGGACGGGGGTGAGGAGACCCAGTACTTC. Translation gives CATSRGDGGEETQYF.

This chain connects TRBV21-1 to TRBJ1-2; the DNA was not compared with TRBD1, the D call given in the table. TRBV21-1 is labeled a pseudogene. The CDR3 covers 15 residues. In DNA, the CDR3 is TGTGCCAGCAGCCCTATTGGCGCAGAGGACTATGGCTACACCTTC. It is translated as CASSPIGAEDYGYTF.

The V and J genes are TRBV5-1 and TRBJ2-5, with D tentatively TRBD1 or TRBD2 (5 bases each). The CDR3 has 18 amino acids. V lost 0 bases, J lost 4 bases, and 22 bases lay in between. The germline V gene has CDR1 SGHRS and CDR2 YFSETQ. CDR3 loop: CASSLDFRGHSPPETQYF. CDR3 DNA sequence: TGCGCCAGCAGCTTGGATTTCCGGGGCCACTCTCCCCCAGAGACCCAGTACTTC.

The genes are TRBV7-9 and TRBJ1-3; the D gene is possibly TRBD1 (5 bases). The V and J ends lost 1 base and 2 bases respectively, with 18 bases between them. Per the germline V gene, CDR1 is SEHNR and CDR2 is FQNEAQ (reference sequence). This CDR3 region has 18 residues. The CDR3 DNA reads TGTGCCAGCAGCTTAGAGAGATACAGGCACATTGCTGGAAACACCATATATTTT. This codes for CASSLERYRHIAGNTIYF. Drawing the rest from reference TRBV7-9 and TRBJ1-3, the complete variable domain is DTGVSQNPRHKITKRGQNVTFRCDPISEHNRLYWYRQTLGQGPEFLTYFQNEAQLEKSRLLSDRFSAERPKGSFSTLEIQRTEQGDSAMYLCASSLERYRHIAGNTIYFGEGSWLTVV.